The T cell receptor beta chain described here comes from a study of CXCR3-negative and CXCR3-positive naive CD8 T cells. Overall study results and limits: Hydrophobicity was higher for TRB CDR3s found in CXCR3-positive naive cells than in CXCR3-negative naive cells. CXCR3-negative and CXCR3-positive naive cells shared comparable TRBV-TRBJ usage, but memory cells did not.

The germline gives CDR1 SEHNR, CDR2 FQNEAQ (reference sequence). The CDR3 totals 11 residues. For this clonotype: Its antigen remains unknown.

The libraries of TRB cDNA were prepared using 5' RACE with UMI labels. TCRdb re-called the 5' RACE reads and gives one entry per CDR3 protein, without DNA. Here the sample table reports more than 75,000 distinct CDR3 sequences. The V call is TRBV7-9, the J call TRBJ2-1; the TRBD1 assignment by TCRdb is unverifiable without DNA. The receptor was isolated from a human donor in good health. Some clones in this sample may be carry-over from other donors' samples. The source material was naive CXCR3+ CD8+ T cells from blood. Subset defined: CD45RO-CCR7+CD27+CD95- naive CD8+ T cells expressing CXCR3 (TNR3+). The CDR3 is CASSSRDHQFF.